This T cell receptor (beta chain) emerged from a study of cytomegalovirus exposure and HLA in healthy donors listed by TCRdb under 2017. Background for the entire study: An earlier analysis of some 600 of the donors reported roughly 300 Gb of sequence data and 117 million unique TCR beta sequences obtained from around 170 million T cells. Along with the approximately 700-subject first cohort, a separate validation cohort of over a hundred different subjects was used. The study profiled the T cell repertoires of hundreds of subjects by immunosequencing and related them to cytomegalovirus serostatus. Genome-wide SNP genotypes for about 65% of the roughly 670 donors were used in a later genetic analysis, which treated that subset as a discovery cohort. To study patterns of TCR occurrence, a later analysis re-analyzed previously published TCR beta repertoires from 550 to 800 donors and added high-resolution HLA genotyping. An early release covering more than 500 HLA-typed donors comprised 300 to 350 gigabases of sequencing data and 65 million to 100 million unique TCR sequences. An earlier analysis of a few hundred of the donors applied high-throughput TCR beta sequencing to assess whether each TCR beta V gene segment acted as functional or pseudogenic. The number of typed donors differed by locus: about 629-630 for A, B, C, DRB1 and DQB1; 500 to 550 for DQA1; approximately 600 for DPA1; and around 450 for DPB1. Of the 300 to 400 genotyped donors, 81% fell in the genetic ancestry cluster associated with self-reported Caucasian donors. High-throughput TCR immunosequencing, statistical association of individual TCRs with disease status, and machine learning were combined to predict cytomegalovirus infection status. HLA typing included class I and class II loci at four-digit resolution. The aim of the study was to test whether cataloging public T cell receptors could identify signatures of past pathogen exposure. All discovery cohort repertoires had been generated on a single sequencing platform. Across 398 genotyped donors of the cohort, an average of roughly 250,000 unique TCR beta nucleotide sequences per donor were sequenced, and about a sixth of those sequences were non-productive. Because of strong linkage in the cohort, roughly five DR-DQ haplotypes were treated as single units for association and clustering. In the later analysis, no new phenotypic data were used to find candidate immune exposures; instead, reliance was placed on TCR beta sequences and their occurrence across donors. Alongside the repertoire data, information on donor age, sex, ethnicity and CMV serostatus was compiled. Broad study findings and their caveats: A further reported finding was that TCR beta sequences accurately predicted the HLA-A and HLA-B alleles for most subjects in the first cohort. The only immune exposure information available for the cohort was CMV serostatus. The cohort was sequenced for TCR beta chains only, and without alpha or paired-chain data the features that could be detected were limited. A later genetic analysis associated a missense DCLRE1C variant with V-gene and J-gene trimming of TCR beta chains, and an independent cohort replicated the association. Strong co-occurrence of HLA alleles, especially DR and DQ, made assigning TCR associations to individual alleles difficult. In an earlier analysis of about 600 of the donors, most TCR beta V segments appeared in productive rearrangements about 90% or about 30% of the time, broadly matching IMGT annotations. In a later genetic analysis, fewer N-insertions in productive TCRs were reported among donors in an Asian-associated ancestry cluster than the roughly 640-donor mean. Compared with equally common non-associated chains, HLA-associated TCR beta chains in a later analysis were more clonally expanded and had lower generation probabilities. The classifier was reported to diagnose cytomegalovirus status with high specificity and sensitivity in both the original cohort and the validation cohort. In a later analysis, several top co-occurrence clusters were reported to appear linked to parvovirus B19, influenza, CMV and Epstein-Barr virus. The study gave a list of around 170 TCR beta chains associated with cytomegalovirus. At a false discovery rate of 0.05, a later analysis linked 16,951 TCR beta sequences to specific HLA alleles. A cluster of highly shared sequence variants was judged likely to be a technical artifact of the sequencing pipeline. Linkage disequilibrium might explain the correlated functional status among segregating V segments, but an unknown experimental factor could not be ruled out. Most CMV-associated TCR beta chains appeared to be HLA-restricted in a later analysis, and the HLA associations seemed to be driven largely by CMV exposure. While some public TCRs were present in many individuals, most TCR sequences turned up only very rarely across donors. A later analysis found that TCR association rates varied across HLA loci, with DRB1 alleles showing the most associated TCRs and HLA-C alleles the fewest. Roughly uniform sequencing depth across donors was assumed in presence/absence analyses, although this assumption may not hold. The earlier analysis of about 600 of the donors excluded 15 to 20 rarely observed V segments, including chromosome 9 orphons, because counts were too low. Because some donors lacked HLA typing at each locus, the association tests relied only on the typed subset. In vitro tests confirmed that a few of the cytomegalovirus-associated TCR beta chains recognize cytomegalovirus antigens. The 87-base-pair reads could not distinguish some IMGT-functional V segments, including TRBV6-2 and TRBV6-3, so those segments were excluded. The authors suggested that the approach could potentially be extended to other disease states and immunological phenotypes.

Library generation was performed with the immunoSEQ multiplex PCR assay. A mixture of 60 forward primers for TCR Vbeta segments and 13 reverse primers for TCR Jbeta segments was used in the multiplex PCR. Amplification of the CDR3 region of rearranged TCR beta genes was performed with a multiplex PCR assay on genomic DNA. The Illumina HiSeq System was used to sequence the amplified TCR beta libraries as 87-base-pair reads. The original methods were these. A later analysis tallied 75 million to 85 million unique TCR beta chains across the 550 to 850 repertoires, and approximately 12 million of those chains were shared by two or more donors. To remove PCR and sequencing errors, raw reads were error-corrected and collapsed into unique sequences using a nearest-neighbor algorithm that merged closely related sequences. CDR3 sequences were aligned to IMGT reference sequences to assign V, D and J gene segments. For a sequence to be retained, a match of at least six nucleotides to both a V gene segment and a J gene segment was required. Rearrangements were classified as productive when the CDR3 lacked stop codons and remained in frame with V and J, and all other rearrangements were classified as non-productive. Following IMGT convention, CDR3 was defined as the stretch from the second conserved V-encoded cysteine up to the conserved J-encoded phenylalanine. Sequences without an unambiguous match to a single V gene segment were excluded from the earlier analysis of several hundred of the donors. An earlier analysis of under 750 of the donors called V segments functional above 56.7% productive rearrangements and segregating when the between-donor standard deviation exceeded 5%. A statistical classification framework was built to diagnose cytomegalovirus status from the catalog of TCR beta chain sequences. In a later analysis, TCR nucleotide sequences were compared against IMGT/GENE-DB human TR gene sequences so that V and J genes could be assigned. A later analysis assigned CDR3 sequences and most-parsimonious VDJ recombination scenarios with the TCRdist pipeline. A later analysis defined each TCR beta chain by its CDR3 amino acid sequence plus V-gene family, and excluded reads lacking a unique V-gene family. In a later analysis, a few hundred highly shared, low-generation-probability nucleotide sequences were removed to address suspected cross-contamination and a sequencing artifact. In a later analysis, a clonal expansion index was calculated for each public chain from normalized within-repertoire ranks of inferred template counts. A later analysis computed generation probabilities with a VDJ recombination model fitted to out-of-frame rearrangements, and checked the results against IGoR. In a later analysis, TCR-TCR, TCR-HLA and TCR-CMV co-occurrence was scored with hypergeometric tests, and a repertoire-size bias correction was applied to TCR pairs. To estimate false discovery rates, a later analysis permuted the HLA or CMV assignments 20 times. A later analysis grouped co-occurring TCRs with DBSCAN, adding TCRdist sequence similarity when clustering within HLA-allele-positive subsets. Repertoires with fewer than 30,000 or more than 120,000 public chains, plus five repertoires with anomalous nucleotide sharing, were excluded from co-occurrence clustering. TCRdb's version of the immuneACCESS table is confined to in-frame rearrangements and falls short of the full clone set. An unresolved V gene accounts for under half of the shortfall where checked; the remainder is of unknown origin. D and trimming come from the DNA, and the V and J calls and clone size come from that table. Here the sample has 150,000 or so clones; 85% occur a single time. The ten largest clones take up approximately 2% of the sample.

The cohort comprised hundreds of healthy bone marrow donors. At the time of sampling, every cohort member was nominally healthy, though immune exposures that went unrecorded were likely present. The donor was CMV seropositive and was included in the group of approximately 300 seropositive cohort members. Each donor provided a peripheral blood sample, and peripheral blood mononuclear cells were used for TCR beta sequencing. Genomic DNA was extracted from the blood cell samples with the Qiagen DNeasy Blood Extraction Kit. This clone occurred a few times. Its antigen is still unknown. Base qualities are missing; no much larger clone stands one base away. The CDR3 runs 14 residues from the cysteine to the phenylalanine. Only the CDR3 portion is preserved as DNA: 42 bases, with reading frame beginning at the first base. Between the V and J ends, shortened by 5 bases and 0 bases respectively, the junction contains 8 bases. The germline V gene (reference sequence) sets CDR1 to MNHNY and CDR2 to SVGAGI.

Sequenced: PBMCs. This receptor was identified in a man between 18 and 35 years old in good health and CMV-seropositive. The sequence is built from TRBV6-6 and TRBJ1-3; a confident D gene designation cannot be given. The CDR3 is CASSIQISGNTIYF. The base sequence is TGTGCCAGCAGTATCCAAATCTCTGGAAACACCATATATTTT.